Given below is one TCR beta chain in context. The antigen is not known. Clones were sequenced by immunoSEQ multiplex PCR, and TCRdb holds only the in-frame ones, with some missing. This table has 15,000 to 20,000 clones, about 85% appearing once. The data originate from a study of somatic mutations in cytotoxic T cells in rheumatoid arthritis. Overall study results and limits: CD8+ clonality rose with age in rheumatoid arthritis patients, unlike in healthy controls.

The TCR comes from an adult with rheumatoid arthritis. Sequencing used CD8+ T cells sorted from blood.

CDR3 sequence (DNA): TGCGCCAGCAGGGCCGGACTAGCGGCCTACAATGAGCAGTTCTTC. Protein product: CASRAGLAAYNEQFF. The rearrangement joins TRBV5-1 to TRBJ2-1, with 10 bases identical to TRBD2. With V trimmed by 5 bases and J by 2 bases, 4 bases remained unmatched. CDR3 length: 15 residues. In germline, CDR1 is SGHRS, CDR2 YFSETQ. Full variable domain (missing parts from reference TRBV5-1 and TRBJ2-1): KAGVTQTPRYLIKTRGQQVTLSCSPISGHRSVSWYQQTPGQGLQFLFEYFSETQRNKGNFPGRFSGRQFSNSRSEMNVSTLELGDSALYLCASRAGLAAYNEQFFGPGTRLTVL.